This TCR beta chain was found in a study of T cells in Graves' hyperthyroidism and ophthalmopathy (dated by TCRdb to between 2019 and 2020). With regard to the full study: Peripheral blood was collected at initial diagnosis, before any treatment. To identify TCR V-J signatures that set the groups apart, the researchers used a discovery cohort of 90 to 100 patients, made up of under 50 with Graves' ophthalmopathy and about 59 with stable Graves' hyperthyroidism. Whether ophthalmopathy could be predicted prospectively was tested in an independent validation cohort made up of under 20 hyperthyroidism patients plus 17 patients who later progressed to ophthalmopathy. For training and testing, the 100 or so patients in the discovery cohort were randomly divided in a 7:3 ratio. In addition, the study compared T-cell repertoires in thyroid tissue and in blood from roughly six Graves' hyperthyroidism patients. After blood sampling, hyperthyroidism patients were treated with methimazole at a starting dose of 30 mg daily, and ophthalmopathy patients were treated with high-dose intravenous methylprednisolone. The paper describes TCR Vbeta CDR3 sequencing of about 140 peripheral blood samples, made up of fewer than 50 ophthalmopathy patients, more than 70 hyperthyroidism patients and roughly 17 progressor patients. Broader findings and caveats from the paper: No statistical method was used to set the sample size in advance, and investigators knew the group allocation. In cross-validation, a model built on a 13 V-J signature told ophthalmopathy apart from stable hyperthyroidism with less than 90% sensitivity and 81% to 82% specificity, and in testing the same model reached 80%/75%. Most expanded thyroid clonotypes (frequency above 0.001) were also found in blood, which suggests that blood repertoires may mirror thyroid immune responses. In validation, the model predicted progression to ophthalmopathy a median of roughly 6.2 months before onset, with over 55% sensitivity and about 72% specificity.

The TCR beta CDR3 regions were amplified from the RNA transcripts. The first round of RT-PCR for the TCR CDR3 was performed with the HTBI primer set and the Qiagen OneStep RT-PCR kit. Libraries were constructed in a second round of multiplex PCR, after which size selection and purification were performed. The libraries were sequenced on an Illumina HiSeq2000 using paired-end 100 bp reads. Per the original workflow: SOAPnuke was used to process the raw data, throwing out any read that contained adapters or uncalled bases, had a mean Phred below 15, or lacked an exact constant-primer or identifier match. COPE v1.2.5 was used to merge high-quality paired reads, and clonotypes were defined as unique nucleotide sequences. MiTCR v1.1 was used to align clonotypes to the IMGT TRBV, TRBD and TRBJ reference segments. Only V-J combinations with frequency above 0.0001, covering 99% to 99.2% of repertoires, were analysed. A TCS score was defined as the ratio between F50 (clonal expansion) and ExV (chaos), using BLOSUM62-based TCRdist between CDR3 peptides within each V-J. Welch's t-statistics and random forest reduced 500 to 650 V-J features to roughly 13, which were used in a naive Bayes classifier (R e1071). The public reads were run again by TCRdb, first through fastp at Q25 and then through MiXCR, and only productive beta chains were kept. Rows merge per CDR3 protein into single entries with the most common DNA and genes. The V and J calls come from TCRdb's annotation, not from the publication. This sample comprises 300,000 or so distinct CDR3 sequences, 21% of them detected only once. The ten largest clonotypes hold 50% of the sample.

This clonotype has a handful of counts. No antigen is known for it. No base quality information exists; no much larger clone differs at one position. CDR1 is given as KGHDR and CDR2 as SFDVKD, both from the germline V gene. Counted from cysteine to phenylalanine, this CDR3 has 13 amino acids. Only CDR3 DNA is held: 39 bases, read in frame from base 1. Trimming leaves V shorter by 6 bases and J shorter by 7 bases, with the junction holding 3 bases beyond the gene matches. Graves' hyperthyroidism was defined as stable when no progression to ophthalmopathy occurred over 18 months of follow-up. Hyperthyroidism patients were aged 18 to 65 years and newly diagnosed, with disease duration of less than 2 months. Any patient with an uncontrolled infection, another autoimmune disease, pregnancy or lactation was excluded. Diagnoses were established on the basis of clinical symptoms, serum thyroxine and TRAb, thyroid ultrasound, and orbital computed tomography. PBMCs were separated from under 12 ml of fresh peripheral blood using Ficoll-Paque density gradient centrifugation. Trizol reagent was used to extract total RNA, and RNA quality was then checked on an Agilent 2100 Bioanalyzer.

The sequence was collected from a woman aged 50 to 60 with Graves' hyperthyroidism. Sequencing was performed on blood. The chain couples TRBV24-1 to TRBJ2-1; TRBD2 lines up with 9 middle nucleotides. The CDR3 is CATSRREGNEQFF. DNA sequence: TGTGCCACCAGTCGGCGGGAGGGGAATGAGCAGTTCTTC.